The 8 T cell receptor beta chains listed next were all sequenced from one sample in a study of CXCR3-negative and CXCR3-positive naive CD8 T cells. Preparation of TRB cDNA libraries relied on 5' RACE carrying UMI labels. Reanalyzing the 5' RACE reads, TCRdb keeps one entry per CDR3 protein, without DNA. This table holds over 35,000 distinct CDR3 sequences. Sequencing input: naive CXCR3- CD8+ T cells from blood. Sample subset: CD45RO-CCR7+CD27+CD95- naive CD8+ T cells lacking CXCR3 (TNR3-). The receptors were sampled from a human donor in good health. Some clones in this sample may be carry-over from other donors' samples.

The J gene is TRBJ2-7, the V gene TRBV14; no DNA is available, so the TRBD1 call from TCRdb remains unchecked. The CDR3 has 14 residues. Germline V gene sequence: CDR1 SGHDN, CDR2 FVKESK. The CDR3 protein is CASSSDRGPYEQYF.

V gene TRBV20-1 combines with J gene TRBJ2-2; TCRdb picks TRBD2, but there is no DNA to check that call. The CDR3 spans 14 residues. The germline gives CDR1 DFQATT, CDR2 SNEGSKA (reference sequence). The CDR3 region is CSAQRGRENGELFF.

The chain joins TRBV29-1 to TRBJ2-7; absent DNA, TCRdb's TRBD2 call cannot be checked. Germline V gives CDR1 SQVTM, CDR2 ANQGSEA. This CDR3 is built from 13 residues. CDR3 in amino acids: CSGLGGRDYEQYF.

CDR3 amino acids: CASSDTDRNTEAFF. This sequence joins TRBV6-4 and TRBJ1-1. The CDR3 covers 14 residues. In germline, CDR1 is MRHNA, CDR2 SNTAGT.

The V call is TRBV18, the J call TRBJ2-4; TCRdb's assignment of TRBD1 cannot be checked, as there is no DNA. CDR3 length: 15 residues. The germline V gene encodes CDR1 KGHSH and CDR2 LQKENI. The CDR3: CASSPGHLAKNIQYF.

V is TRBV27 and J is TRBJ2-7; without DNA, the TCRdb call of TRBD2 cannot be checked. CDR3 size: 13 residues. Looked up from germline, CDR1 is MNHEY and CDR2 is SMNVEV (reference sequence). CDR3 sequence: CASSLTRWGEQYF.

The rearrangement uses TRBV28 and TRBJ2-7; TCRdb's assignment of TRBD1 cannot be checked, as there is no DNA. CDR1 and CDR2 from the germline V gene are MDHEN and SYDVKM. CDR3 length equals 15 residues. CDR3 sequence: CASSPTLDDEMGQYF.

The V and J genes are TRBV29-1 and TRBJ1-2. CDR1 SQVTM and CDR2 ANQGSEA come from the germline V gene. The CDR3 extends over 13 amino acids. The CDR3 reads CSVTREEDYGYTF. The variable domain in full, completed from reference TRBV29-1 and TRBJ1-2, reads SAVISQKPSRDICQRGTSLTIQCQVDSQVTMMFWYRQQPGQSLTLIATANQGSEATYESGFVIDKFPISRPNLTFSTLTVSNMSPEDSSIYLCSVTREEDYGYTFGSGTRLTVV.